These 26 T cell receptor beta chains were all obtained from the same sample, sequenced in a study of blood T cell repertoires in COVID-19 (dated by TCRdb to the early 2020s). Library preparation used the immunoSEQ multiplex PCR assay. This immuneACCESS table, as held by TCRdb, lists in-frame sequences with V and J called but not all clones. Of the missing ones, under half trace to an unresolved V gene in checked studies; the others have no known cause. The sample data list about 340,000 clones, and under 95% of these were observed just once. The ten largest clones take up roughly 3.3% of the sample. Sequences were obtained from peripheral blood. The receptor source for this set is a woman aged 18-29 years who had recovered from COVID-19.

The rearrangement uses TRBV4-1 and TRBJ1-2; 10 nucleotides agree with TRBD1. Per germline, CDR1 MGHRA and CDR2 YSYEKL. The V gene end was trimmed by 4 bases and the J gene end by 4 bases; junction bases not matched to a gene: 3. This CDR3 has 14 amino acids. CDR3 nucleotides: TGCGCCAGCAGCCCACGGACAGGGGGCTATGGCTACACCTTC. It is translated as CASSPRTGGYGYTF.

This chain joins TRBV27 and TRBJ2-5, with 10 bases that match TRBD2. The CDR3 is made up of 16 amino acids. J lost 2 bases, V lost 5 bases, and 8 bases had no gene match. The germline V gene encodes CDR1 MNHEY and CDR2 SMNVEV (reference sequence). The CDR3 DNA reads TGTGCCAGCAGTCCCCACCCACTAGCGGGGCAAGAGACCCAGTACTTC. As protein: CASSPHPLAGQETQYF.

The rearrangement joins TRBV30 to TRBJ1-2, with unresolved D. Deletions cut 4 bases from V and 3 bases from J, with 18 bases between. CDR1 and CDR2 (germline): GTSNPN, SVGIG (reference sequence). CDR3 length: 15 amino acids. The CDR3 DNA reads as TGTGCCTGGAACAAAAATGCCGACACCCACTATGGCTACACCTTC. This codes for CAWNKNADTHYGYTF.

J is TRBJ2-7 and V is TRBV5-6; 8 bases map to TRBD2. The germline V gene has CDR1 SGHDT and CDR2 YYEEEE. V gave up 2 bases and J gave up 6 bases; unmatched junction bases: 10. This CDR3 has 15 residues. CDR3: CASSLRTGTSGEQYV. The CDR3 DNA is TGTGCCAGCAGCTTAAGAACCGGGACTAGTGGCGAGCAGTACGTC.

CDR3 residues: CATRSSENSNQPQHF. Written as DNA, the CDR3 is TGTGCCACCAGGAGCAGCGAGAATAGCAATCAGCCCCAGCATTTT. This rearrangement joins TRBV24-1 to TRBJ1-5, with no clear D. Per germline, CDR1 KGHDR and CDR2 SFDVKD. The CDR3 sequence is 15 residues long. Trimming took off 7 bases at V and 0 bases at J, with 12 bases between the two ends.

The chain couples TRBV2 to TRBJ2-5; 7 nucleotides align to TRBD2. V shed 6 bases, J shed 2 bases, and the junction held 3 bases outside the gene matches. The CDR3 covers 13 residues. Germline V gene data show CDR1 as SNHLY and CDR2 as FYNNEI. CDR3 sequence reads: CASSWREQETQYF. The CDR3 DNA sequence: TGTGCCAGCAGCTGGCGGGAGCAAGAGACCCAGTACTTC. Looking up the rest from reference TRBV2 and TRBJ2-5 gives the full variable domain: EPEVTQTPSHQVTQMGQEVILRCVPISNHLYFYWYRQILGQKVEFLVSFYNNEISEKSEIFDDQFSVERPDGSNFTLKIRSTKLEDSAMYFCASSWREQETQYFGPGTRLLVL.

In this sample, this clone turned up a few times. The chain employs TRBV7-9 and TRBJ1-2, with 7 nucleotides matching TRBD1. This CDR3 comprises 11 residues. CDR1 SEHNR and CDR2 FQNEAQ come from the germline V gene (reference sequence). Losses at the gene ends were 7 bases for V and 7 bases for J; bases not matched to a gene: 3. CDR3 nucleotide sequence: TGTGCCAGCATACAGGGGTCTGGCTACACCTTC. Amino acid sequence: CASIQGSGYTF.

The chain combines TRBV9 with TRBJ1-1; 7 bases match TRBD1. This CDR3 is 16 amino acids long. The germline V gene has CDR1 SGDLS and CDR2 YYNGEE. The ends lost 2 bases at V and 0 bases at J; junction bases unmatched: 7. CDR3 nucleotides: TGTGCCAGCAGCGTCGCGGTGGGACAGATGAACACTGAAGCTTTCTTT. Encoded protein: CASSVAVGQMNTEAFF.

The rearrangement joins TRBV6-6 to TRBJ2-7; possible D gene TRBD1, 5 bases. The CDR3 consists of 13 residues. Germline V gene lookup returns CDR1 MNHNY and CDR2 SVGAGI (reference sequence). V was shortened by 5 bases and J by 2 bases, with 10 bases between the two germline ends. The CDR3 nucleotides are TGTGCCAGCAGTACAGGCAAAACCTACGAGCAGTACGTC. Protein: CASSTGKTYEQYV.

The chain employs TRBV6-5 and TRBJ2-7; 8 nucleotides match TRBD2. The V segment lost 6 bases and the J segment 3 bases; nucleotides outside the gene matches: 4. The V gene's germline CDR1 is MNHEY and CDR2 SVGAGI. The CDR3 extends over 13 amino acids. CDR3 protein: CASRSGTSYEQYV. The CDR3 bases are TGTGCCAGCAGATCTGGGACTAGCTACGAGCAGTACGTC.

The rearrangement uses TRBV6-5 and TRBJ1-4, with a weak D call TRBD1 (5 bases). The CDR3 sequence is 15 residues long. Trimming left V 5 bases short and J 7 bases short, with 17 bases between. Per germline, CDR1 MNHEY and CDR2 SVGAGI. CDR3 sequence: CASSPPAGLGEKLFF. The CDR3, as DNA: TGTGCCAGCAGTCCTCCGGCAGGGCTAGGTGAAAAACTGTTTTTT.

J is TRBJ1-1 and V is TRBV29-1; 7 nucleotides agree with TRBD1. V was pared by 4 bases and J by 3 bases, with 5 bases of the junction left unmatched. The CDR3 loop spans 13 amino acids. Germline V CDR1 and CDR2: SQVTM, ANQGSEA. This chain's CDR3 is CSVGQGEDTEAFF. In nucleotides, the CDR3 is TGCAGCGTTGGGCAGGGGGAGGACACTGAAGCTTTCTTT.

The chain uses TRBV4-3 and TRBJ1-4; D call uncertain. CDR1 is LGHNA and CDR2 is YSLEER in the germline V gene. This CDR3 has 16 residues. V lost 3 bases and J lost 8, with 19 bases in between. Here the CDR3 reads CASSQEKTAFGEKLFF. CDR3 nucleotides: TGCGCCAGCAGCCAGGAAAAAACGGCCTTCGGGGAAAAACTGTTTTTT.

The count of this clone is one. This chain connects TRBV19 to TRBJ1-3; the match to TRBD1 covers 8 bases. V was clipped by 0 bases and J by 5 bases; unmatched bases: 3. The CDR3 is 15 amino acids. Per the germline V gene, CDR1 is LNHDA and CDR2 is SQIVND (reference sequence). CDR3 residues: CASSIDTGGRNTIYF. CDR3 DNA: TGTGCCAGTAGTATAGATACAGGGGGACGAAACACCATATATTTT.

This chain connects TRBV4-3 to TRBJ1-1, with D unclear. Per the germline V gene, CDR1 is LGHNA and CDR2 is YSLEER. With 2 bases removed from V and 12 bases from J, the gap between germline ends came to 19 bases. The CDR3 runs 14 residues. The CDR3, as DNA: TGCGCCAGCAGCCAATCCTTAGAAGGAGCCGAATCTTTCTTT. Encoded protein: CASSQSLEGAESFF.

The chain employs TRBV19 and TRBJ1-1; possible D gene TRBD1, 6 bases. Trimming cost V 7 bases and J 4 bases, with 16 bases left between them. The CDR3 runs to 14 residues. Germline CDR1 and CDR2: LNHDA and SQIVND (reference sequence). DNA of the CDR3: TGTGCCAGTATGTTGGGGGGGCTGAGCACTGAAGCTTTCTTT. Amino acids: CASMLGGLSTEAFF.

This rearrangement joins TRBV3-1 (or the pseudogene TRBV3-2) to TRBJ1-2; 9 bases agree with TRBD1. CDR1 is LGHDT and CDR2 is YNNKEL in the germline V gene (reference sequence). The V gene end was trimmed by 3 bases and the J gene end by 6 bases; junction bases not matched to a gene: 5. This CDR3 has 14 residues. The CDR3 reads CASSHTGGLDGYTF. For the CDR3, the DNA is TGTGCCAGCAGCCATACAGGGGGCTTGGATGGCTACACCTTC.

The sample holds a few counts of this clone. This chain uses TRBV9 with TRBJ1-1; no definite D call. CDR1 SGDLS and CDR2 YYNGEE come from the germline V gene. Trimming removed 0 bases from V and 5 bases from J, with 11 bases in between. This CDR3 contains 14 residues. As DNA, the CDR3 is TGTGCCAGCAGCGTAGTGTCGGGGAGGACTGAAGCTTTCTTT. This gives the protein CASSVVSGRTEAFF. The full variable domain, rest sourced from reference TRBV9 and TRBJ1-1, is DSGVTQTPKHLITATGQRVTLRCSPRSGDLSVYWYQQSLDQGLQFLIQYYNGEERAKGNILERFSAQQFPDLHSELNLSSLELGDSALYFCASSVVSGRTEAFFGQGTRLTVV.

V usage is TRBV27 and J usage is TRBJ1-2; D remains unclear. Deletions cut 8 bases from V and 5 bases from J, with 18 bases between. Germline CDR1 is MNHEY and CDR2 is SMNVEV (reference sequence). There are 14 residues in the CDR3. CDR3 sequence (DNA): TGTGCCAGCGGCGGGGTCGATCGGGATTATGGCTACACCTTC. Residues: CASGGVDRDYGYTF.

CDR3 sequence reads: CASSLVRSPRETQYF. DNA for the CDR3: TGTGCCAGCAGCTTAGTACGTAGCCCGCGAGAGACCCAGTACTTC. The genes are TRBV7-6 and TRBJ2-5, with unresolved D. Looked up from germline, CDR1 is SGHVS and CDR2 is FNYEAQ. V was cut by 1 base and J by 4 bases, with 13 bases left in between. This CDR3 comprises 15 residues.

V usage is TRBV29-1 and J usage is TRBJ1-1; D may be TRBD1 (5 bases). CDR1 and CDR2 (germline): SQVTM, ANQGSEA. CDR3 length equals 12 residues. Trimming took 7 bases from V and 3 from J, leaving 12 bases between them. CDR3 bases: TGCAGCGCCCCACGGGGGGACACTGAAGCTTTCTTT. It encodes CSAPRGDTEAFF. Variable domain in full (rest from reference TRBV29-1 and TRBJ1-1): SAVISQKPSRDICQRGTSLTIQCQVDSQVTMMFWYRQQPGQSLTLIATANQGSEATYESGFVIDKFPISRPNLTFSTLTVSNMSPEDSSIYLCSAPRGDTEAFFGQGTRLTVV.

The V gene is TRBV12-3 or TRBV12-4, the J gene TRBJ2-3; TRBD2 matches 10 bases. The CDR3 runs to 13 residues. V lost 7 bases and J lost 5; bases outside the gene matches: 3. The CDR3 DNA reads TGTGCCAGCACCATAGCGGGGGGAGATACGCAGTATTTT. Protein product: CASTIAGGDTQYF.

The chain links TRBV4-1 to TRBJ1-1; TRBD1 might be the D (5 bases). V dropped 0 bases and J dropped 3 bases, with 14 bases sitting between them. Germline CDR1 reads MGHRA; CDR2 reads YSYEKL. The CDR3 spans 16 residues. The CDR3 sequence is CASSQDPASGYTEAFF. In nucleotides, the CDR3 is TGCGCCAGCAGCCAAGACCCGGCCTCAGGGTACACTGAAGCTTTCTTT.

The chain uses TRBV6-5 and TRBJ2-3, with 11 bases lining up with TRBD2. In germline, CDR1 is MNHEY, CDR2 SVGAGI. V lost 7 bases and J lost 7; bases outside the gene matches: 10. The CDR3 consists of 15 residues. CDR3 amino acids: CASIETSGIGNTQYF. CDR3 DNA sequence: TGTGCCAGCATAGAGACTAGCGGGATAGGAAATACGCAGTATTTT.

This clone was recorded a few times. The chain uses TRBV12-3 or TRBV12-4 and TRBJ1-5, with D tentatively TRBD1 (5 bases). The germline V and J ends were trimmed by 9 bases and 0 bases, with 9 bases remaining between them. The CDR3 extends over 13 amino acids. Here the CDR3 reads CASRGNSNQPQHF. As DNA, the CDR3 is TGTGCCAGTCGGGGGAATAGCAATCAGCCCCAGCATTTT.

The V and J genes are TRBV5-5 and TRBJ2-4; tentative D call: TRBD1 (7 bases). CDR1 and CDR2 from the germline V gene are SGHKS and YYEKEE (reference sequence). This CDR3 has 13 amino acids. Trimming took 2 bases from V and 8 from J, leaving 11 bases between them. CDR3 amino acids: CASSFDREDIQYF. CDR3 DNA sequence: TGTGCCAGCAGCTTTGACAGGGAGGACATTCAGTACTTC.